The rows below give T cell receptor beta chains drawn from one sample of a study of blood T cell repertoires in COVID-19. Clones were sequenced by immunoSEQ multiplex PCR, and TCRdb holds only the in-frame ones, with some missing. Among more than 150,000 clones listed, roughly 90% were seen once. The sample consisted of PBMCs or T cells enriched from blood (not recorded which). The receptor source for this set is a woman in her 30s who had recovered from COVID-19. Each CDR3 is given with its conserved first and last residue. The order of the fields is CDR3 length, J gene, clone size, V gene, D gene, CDR3 DNA, CDR3 protein. A D gene is named only where the DNA matches it firmly. Not all rows give a size; the values are once, few, many and, for expanded clones, a class.

CDR3 length: 16
J gene: TRBJ1-5
clone size: .
V gene: TRBV27
D gene: .
CDR3 DNA: TGTGCCAGCGGAGAGAGGGAGGGAGGAGACGGTCAGCCCCAGCATTTT
CDR3 protein: CASGEREGGDGQPQHF

CDR3 length: 18
J gene: TRBJ2-3
clone size: .
V gene: TRBV4-1
D gene: TRBD2
CDR3 DNA: TGCGCCAGCAGCCAAGAATCGTTACTAGCGGCTAGCACAGATACGCAGTATTTT
CDR3 protein: CASSQESLLAASTDTQYF

CDR3 length: 12
J gene: TRBJ1-1
clone size: .
V gene: TRBV11-3
D gene: .
CDR3 DNA: TGTGCCAGCAGTCCTTTGAACACTGAAGCTTTCTTT
CDR3 protein: CASSPLNTEAFF

CDR3 length: 17
J gene: TRBJ2-6
clone size: .
V gene: TRBV4-3
D gene: .
CDR3 DNA: TGCGCCAGCAGCCAGGCGGGCTCTAGCTCTGGGGCCAACGTCCTGACTTTC
CDR3 protein: CASSQAGSSSGANVLTF

CDR3 length: 18
J gene: TRBJ2-6
clone size: .
V gene: TRBV7-3
D gene: .
CDR3 DNA: TGTGCCAGCAGCCCCCAAAAACAGACACTGGCTGGGGCCAACGTCCTGACTTTC
CDR3 protein: CASSPQKQTLAGANVLTF

CDR3 length: 14
J gene: TRBJ1-2
clone size: .
V gene: TRBV7-2
D gene: .
CDR3 DNA: TGTGCCAGCAGCCTCCTCAGGGTTAACTATGGCTACACCTTC
CDR3 protein: CASSLLRVNYGYTF

CDR3 length: 17
J gene: TRBJ1-1
clone size: .
V gene: TRBV13
D gene: TRBD1
CDR3 DNA: TGTGCCAGCAACCCAGTCCGGGACAGGGTATGGAACACTGAAGCTTTCTTT
CDR3 protein: CASNPVRDRVWNTEAFF

CDR3 length: 13
J gene: TRBJ1-5
clone size: few
V gene: TRBV19
D gene: .
CDR3 DNA: TGTGCCAGTAGTACCCGGGGGAATCAGCCCCAGCATTTT
CDR3 protein: CASSTRGNQPQHF

CDR3 length: 14
J gene: TRBJ1-5
clone size: few
V gene: TRBV2
D gene: .
CDR3 DNA: TGTGCCAGCAGTGACAGAAATAGCAATCAGCCCCAGCATTTT
CDR3 protein: CASSDRNSNQPQHF

CDR3 length: 14
J gene: TRBJ1-1
clone size: few
V gene: TRBV2
D gene: TRBD1
CDR3 DNA: TGTGCCAGCAACCGACAGGGGGCGAACACTGAAGCTTTCTTT
CDR3 protein: CASNRQGANTEAFF

CDR3 length: 15
J gene: TRBJ2-1
clone size: .
V gene: TRBV7-3
D gene: TRBD2
CDR3 DNA: TGTGCCAGCAGCTCGTCTAGCGGGAGGAACAATGAGCAGTTCTTC
CDR3 protein: CASSSSSGRNNEQFF

CDR3 length: 14
J gene: TRBJ2-1
clone size: .
V gene: TRBV19
D gene: TRBD1
CDR3 DNA: TGTGCCAGTAGTACCTACAGGGGGCTGCATGAGCAGTTCTTC
CDR3 protein: CASSTYRGLHEQFF

CDR3 length: 14
J gene: TRBJ2-5
clone size: .
V gene: TRBV5-4
D gene: .
CDR3 DNA: TGTGCCAGCAGAGACAACAGGGGGGGGGAGACCCAGTACTTC
CDR3 protein: CASRDNRGGETQYF

CDR3 length: 13
J gene: TRBJ1-2
clone size: .
V gene: TRBV11-3
D gene: .
CDR3 DNA: TGTGCCAGCAGCCCCGCGCGGGGGTCTGGCTACACCTTC
CDR3 protein: CASSPARGSGYTF

CDR3 length: 14
J gene: TRBJ2-7
clone size: .
V gene: TRBV11-2
D gene: .
CDR3 DNA: TGTGCCAGCAGCTTAGATCTTATGGGGGGCGAGCAGTACTTC
CDR3 protein: CASSLDLMGGEQYF

CDR3 length: 16
J gene: TRBJ1-5
clone size: once
V gene: TRBV6-6
D gene: TRBD1
CDR3 DNA: TGTGCCAGCAGTTACACCGGACAGGGAGGGAATCAGCCCCAGCATTTT
CDR3 protein: CASSYTGQGGNQPQHF

CDR3 length: 14
J gene: TRBJ1-4
clone size: .
V gene: TRBV19
D gene: .
CDR3 DNA: TGTGCCAGTAGTATGGGACAAGAGAATGAAAAACTGTTTTTT
CDR3 protein: CASSMGQENEKLFF

CDR3 length: 14
J gene: TRBJ1-1
clone size: few
V gene: TRBV19
D gene: .
CDR3 DNA: TGTGCCAGTAGTTCCCACAGGGTACCCACTGAAGCTTTCTTT
CDR3 protein: CASSSHRVPTEAFF

CDR3 length: 14
J gene: TRBJ1-2
clone size: .
V gene: TRBV9
D gene: TRBD1
CDR3 DNA: TGTGCCAGCAACCCCGGGACAGGAAACTATGGCTACACCTTC
CDR3 protein: CASNPGTGNYGYTF

CDR3 length: 14
J gene: TRBJ2-7
clone size: .
V gene: TRBV14
D gene: TRBD2
CDR3 DNA: TGTGCCAGCAGCCAAGATATCGCGGGGGACGAGCAGTACTTC
CDR3 protein: CASSQDIAGDEQYF

CDR3 length: 16
J gene: TRBJ1-3
clone size: .
V gene: TRBV9
D gene: .
CDR3 DNA: TGTGCCAGCAGCGTAGGGGTGACAGCCTCTGGAAACACCATATATTTT
CDR3 protein: CASSVGVTASGNTIYF

CDR3 length: 12
J gene: TRBJ2-1
clone size: .
V gene: TRBV25-1
D gene: TRBD2
CDR3 DNA: TGTGCCAGCACGAGGGGCGGGGGTGAGCAGTTCTTC
CDR3 protein: CASTRGGGEQFF

CDR3 length: 14
J gene: TRBJ1-2
clone size: .
V gene: TRBV19
D gene: TRBD1
CDR3 DNA: TGTGCCAGTAGTTCCCCAGACAGGGGCCGTGGCTACACCTTC
CDR3 protein: CASSSPDRGRGYTF

CDR3 length: 13
J gene: TRBJ1-2
clone size: .
V gene: TRBV7-9
D gene: .
CDR3 DNA: TGTGCCAGCAGCCCAGCGGGAAGCTATGGCTACACCTTC
CDR3 protein: CASSPAGSYGYTF

CDR3 length: 14
J gene: TRBJ1-1
clone size: .
V gene: TRBV30
D gene: .
CDR3 DNA: TGTGCCTGGAGGTACGGACAGTCGAACACTGAAGCTTTCTTT
CDR3 protein: CAWRYGQSNTEAFF

CDR3 length: 15
J gene: TRBJ1-5
clone size: once
V gene: TRBV10-1
D gene: .
CDR3 DNA: TGCGCCAGCAGTGAAAGGGGGACGATGAATCAGCCCCAGCATTTT
CDR3 protein: CASSERGTMNQPQHF

CDR3 length: 17
J gene: TRBJ1-2
clone size: .
V gene: TRBV21-1
D gene: .
CDR3 DNA: TGTGCCAGCAGCAATACGCAACGACAGGGAACTAACTATGGCTACACCTTC
CDR3 protein: CASSNTQRQGTNYGYTF

CDR3 length: 15
J gene: TRBJ2-1
clone size: once
V gene: TRBV21-1
D gene: .
CDR3 DNA: TGTGCCAGCAACCCTCCGGGACAGGGCGCCAATGAGCAGTTCTTC
CDR3 protein: CASNPPGQGANEQFF

CDR3 length: 13
J gene: TRBJ1-1
clone size: .
V gene: TRBV30
D gene: .
CDR3 DNA: TGTGCCTGGAGTGTAACAGTGAACACTGAAGCTTTCTTT
CDR3 protein: CAWSVTVNTEAFF

CDR3 length: 11
J gene: TRBJ1-2
clone size: .
V gene: TRBV20-1
D gene: .
CDR3 DNA: TGCAGTGTACCCTCCACACATGGCTACACCTTC
CDR3 protein: CSVPSTHGYTF

CDR3 length: 12
J gene: TRBJ1-5
clone size: .
V gene: TRBV10-3
D gene: .
CDR3 DNA: TGTGCCATCAGTGAGGGGGCTCAGCCCCAGCATTTT
CDR3 protein: CAISEGAQPQHF

CDR3 length: 13
J gene: TRBJ2-7
clone size: .
V gene: TRBV6-6
D gene: .
CDR3 DNA: TGTGCCAGCAGTTCCCCCGGAGGGGTCGAGCAGTACTTC
CDR3 protein: CASSSPGGVEQYF

CDR3 length: 17
J gene: TRBJ1-1
clone size: .
V gene: TRBV11-3
D gene: .
CDR3 DNA: TGTGCCAGCAGCCCGAGGGCAACTCGCCGCATGAACACTGAAGCTTTCTTT
CDR3 protein: CASSPRATRRMNTEAFF

CDR3 length: 15
J gene: TRBJ1-3
clone size: .
V gene: TRBV7-2
D gene: .
CDR3 DNA: TGTGCCAGCAGCTTAGTAGCAGTGGGTGGAAACACCATATATTTT
CDR3 protein: CASSLVAVGGNTIYF

CDR3 length: 14
J gene: TRBJ2-7
clone size: .
V gene: TRBV7-8
D gene: TRBD1
CDR3 DNA: TGTGCCAGCAGTCCAGGGACAGGGGGCTACGAGCAGTACTTC
CDR3 protein: CASSPGTGGYEQYF

CDR3 length: 17
J gene: TRBJ2-3
clone size: few
V gene: TRBV11-3
D gene: TRBD2
CDR3 DNA: TGTGCCAGCAGCTCAGACACCGGGACTAGCGAGGCAGATACGCAGTATTTT
CDR3 protein: CASSSDTGTSEADTQYF

CDR3 length: 15
J gene: TRBJ1-6
clone size: .
V gene: TRBV7-2
D gene: .
CDR3 DNA: TGTGCCAGCAGCTTAGACAGGACCTATAATTCACCCCTCCACTTT
CDR3 protein: CASSLDRTYNSPLHF

CDR3 length: 18
J gene: TRBJ2-4
clone size: once
V gene: TRBV4-2
D gene: TRBD2
CDR3 DNA: TGTGCCAGCAGCCGAAGCCTCGGGACTAGCGGGAGTGGAAACATTCAGTACTTC
CDR3 protein: CASSRSLGTSGSGNIQYF

CDR3 length: 11
J gene: TRBJ2-7
clone size: .
V gene: TRBV29-1
D gene: TRBD1
CDR3 DNA: TGCAGCGTTCCTGACAGGGGCGAGCAGTACTTC
CDR3 protein: CSVPDRGEQYF

CDR3 length: 13
J gene: TRBJ1-2
clone size: .
V gene: TRBV5-1
D gene: .
CDR3 DNA: TGCGCCAGCAGCTTATCCGGGGGTTGGGGCTACACCTTC
CDR3 protein: CASSLSGGWGYTF

CDR3 length: 16
J gene: TRBJ1-2
clone size: .
V gene: TRBV9
D gene: TRBD1
CDR3 DNA: TGTGCCAGCAGCGTCGATAGGACAGGGGGCTCGTATGGCTACACCTTC
CDR3 protein: CASSVDRTGGSYGYTF

CDR3 length: 18
J gene: TRBJ2-7
clone size: .
V gene: TRBV11-2
D gene: .
CDR3 DNA: TGTGCCAGCAGCTTACTCAGGGGGGTGTGGGGGAACGTGTACGAGCAGTACTTC
CDR3 protein: CASSLLRGVWGNVYEQYF

CDR3 length: 16
J gene: TRBJ1-6
clone size: few
V gene: TRBV15
D gene: TRBD1
CDR3 DNA: TGTGCCACCAGCAGGAATCCGGGACAGCTTAATTCACCCCTCCACTTT
CDR3 protein: CATSRNPGQLNSPLHF

CDR3 length: 18
J gene: TRBJ1-6
clone size: .
V gene: TRBV21-1
D gene: .
CDR3 DNA: TGTGCCAGCAGCACGACAGTTGGGGACAGGGGCTGGAATTCACCCCTCCACTTT
CDR3 protein: CASSTTVGDRGWNSPLHF

CDR3 length: 16
J gene: TRBJ1-5
clone size: .
V gene: TRBV2
D gene: TRBD1
CDR3 DNA: TGTGCCAGCAGTCTACAGGGACAGGGGTCCGGACAGCCCCAGCATTTT
CDR3 protein: CASSLQGQGSGQPQHF

CDR3 length: 15
J gene: TRBJ2-7
clone size: .
V gene: TRBV4-3
D gene: TRBD2
CDR3 DNA: TGCGCCAGCAGCCAAGTCGGTCGGGAGGGTTACGAGCAGTACTTC
CDR3 protein: CASSQVGREGYEQYF

CDR3 length: 17
J gene: TRBJ2-2
clone size: .
V gene: TRBV18
D gene: TRBD2
CDR3 DNA: TGTGCCAGCTCACCAAAAGCGGGGGGGTCGCGGACCGGGGAGCTGTTTTTT
CDR3 protein: CASSPKAGGSRTGELFF